These 7 T cell receptor beta chains were all obtained from the same sample, sequenced in a study of CD8 T cells in Susac syndrome. RNA was extracted with the RNeasy kit, and a quantity of roughly 0.5 to 1 ug was reverse transcribed using random hexamers. TCRdb re-derived calls from the immunoSEQ multiplex PCR reads in MiXCR, one entry per CDR3 protein. Altogether more than 65,000 distinct CDR3 sequences are present, 95% being singletons, with the ten largest covering 0.24%. Sample: CD8+ T cells from PBMCs. The receptors originated from a human donor in good health.

V and J are TRBV30 and TRBJ2-1, with 7 bases aligning to TRBD1. CDR3 length: 12 amino acids. Germline V gives CDR1 GTSNPN, CDR2 SVGIG (reference sequence). V shed 4 bases, J shed 3 bases, and the junction held 0 bases outside the gene matches. CDR3: CAWTGGYNEQFF. The CDR3 bases are TGTGCCTGGACAGGGGGCTACAATGAGCAGTTCTTC.

This chain joins TRBV3-1 and TRBJ2-3; D not certain. The CDR3 runs to 14 residues. V was trimmed by 0 bases and J by 1 base, leaving 5 bases between them. Germline CDR1 is LGHDT and CDR2 is YNNKEL (reference sequence). This chain's CDR3 is CASSQEFRTDTQYF. CDR3 DNA: TGTGCCAGCAGCCAAGAATTCCGCACAGATACGCAGTATTTT.

This chain joins TRBV28 and TRBJ2-1; TRBD2 matches 9 bases. The V gene end was trimmed by 2 bases and the J gene end by 7 bases; junction bases not matched to a gene: 9. The CDR3 spans 16 residues. Germline values: CDR1 MDHEN, CDR2 SYDVKM. CDR3 sequence reads: CASSLRGGAVGNEQFF. CDR3 DNA: TGTGCCAGCAGTTTACGCGGGGGGGCCGTTGGGAATGAGCAGTTCTTC.

The genes are TRBV6-5 and TRBJ2-5, with D unclear. The CDR3 loop spans 12 amino acids. Germline V gene sequence: CDR1 MNHEY, CDR2 SVGAGI. The V and J ends lost 8 bases and 1 base respectively, with 8 bases between them. CDR3 protein: CASGLTQETQYF. The CDR3 bases are TGTGCCAGCGGATTAACCCAAGAGACCCAGTACTTC.

This clonotype was observed a single time. The V gene is TRBV7-9, the J gene TRBJ2-2; 10 bases are a match to TRBD1. Per germline, CDR1 SEHNR and CDR2 FQNEAQ (reference sequence). Trimming removed 4 bases from V and 5 bases from J; junction bases left unmatched: 7. The CDR3 is 16 amino acids. Written as DNA, the CDR3 is TGTGCCAGCAGCTCGACGCCGGGACAGGGGACCGGGGAGCTGTTTTTT. This codes for CASSSTPGQGTGELFF.

CDR3 amino acids: CASSAPHRRANTEAFF. CDR3 nucleotide sequence: TGTGCCAGCAGCGCCCCGCACAGGCGCGCGAACACTGAAGCTTTCTTT. V is TRBV7-9 and J is TRBJ1-1, with a tentative D call TRBD1 (5 bases). CDR1 and CDR2 (germline): SEHNR, FQNEAQ (reference sequence). Trimming pared 5 bases from V and 1 base from J, leaving 17 bases between. The CDR3 consists of 16 residues.

V usage is TRBV5-1 and J usage is TRBJ2-3, with a tentative D call TRBD1 (6 bases). The V end lost 2 bases, the J end lost 2 bases, and 15 bases lay between the germline ends. The germline CDR1 and CDR2 sequences are SGHRS and YFSETQ. The CDR3 is made up of 16 amino acids. The CDR3 loop is CASSFPPTGLTDTQYF. The DNA for the CDR3 is TGCGCCAGCAGCTTTCCTCCGACAGGCCTCACAGATACGCAGTATTTT.